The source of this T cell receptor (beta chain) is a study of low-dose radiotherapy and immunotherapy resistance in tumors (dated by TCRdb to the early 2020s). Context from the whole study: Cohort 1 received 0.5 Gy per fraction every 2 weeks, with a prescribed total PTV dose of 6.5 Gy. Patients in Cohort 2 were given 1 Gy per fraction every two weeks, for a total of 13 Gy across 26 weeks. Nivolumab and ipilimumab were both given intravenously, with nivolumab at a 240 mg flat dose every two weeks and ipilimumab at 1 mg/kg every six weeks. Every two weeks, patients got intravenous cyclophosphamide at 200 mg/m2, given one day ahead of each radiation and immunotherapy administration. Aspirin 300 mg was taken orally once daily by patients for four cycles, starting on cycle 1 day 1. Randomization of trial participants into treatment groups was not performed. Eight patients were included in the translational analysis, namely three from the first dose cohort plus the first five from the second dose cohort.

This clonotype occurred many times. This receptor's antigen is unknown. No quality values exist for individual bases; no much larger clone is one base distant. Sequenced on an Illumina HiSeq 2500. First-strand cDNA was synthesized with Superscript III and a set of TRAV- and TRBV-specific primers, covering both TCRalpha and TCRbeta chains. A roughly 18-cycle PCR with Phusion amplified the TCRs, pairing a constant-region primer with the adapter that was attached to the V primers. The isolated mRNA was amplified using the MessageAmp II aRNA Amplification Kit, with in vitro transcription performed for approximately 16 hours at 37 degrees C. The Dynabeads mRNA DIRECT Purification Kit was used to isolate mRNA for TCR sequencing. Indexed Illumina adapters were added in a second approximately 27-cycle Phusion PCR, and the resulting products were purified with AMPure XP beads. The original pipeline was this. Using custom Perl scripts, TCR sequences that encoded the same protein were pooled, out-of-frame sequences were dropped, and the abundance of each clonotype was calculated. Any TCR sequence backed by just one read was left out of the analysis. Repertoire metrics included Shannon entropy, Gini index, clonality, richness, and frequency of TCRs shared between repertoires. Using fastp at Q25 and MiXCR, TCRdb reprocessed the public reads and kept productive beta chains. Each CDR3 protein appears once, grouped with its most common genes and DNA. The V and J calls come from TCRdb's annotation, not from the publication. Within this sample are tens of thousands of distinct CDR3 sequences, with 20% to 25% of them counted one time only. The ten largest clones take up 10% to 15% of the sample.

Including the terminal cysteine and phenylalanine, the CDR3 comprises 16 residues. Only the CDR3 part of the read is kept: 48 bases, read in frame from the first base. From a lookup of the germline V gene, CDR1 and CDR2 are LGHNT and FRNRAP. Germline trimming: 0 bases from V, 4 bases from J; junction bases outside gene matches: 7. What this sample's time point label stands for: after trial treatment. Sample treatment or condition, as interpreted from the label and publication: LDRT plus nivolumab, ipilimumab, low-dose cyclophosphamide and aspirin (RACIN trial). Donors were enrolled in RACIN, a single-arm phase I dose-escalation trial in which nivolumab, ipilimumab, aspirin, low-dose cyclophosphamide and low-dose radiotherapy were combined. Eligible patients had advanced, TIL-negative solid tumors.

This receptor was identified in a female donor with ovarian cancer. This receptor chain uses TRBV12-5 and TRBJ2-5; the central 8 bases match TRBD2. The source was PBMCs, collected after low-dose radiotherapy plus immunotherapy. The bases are TGTGCTAGTGGTTTGGTACTGGCGGGAGGAGGAGAGACCCAGTACTTC. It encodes CASGLVLAGGGETQYF.